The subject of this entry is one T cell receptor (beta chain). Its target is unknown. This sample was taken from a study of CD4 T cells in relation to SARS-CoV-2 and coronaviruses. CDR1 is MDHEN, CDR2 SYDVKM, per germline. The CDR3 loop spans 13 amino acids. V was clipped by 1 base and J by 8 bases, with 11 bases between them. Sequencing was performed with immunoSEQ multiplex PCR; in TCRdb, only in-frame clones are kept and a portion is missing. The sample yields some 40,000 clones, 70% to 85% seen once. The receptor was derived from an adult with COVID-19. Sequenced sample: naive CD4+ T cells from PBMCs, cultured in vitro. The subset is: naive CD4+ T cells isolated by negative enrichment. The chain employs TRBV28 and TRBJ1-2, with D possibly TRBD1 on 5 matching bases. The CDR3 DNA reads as TGTGCCAGCAGTTTATCAGGCCGGGGCGGCTACACCTTC. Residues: CASSLSGRGGYTF.